The 6 T cell receptor beta chains reported below all come from one sample, sequenced in a study of T cell responses to AZD1222 COVID-19 vaccine. The assay was immunoSEQ multiplex PCR, and TCRdb's table has in-frame clones only and misses some. The sample contains about 81,000 clones, around 93% of which appear only once. This specimen consisted of peripheral blood, obtained 28 days after the second AZD1222 dose. These receptors were collected from an adult who received the AZD1222 COVID-19 vaccine.

The rearrangement links TRBV7-8 to TRBJ2-7, with TRBD1 matching 9 bases. The length of the CDR3 is 15 residues. J lost 3 bases, V lost 4 bases, and 7 bases had no gene match. Per germline, CDR1 SGHVS and CDR2 FQNEAQ. Written as DNA, the CDR3 is TGTGCCAGCAGCTCCCCGGGACAGGGAGTCTACGAGCAGTACTTC. It encodes CASSSPGQGVYEQYF. Using reference TRBV7-8 and TRBJ2-7 for the parts outside the CDR3, the full variable domain is GAGVSQSPRYKVAKRGQDVALRCDPISGHVSLFWYQQALGQGPEFLTYFQNEAQLDKSGLPSDRFFAERPEGSVSTLKIQRTQQEDSAVYLCASSSPGQGVYEQYFGPGTRLTVT.

The CDR3 DNA reads TGTGCCAGCAGCTTAGATGGGACAGGGGACACTGAAGCTTTCTTT. This translates into CASSLDGTGDTEAFF. J is TRBJ1-1 and V is TRBV11-1; TRBD1 matches 10 bases. Trimming took 1 base from V and 3 from J; bases not matched to a gene: 2. Germline-derived CDR1 and CDR2 are SGHAT and FQDESV (reference sequence). The CDR3 has 15 amino acids.

This clone turned up a few times. The chain couples TRBV9 to TRBJ2-7, with TRBD1 identical over 7 bases. CDR1 SGDLS and CDR2 YYNGEE come from the germline V gene. V trimming: 3 bases; J trimming: 1 base; junction bases outside the gene matches: 7. CDR3 size: 15 residues. DNA for the CDR3: TGTGCCAGCAGCGCCCAAACAGGGGTTTCCTACGAGCAGTACTTC. This codes for CASSAQTGVSYEQYF.

This clone was seen just once. V and J are TRBV12-3 or TRBV12-4 and TRBJ2-7; D ambiguous. V gave up 2 bases and J gave up 6 bases, with 8 bases separating them. This CDR3 region has 12 residues. The CDR3 here is CASSLTAFEQYF. In DNA, the CDR3 is TGTGCCAGCAGTTTAACCGCCTTCGAGCAGTACTTC.

The chain uses TRBV19 and TRBJ1-4; D ambiguous. Trimming left V 5 bases short and J 3 bases short, with 10 bases between. This CDR3 comprises 14 residues. Looked up from germline, CDR1 is LNHDA and CDR2 is SQIVND (reference sequence). The CDR3 DNA follows: TGTGCCAGTAGTGCGTGGACGGCTAATGAAAAACTGTTTTTT. It specifies CASSAWTANEKLFF.

This clone was seen a single time. The chain combines TRBV2 with TRBJ2-2; D uncertain. CDR1 and CDR2 from the germline V gene are SNHLY and FYNNEI. Trimming cost V 6 bases and J 5 bases, with 10 bases left between them. This CDR3 is 13 amino acids long. The CDR3 region is CASSPTRTGELFF. CDR3 DNA sequence: TGTGCCAGCAGCCCGACCCGGACCGGGGAGCTGTTTTTT.